This TCR beta chain stems from a study of T cell repertoires in cytomegalovirus infection. As for the study in general: From public TCR beta signatures came an indication of both CMV infection and matching HLA type.

J lost 3 bases, V lost 4 bases, and 14 bases had no gene match. The CDR3 contains 17 residues. The V gene's germline CDR1 is MGHRA and CDR2 YSYEKL. MiXCR was run by TCRdb on the reads, yielding one entry per CDR3 protein. The top ten hold over 45% of the sample, which has 550,000 to 700,000 distinct CDR3 sequences, about 39% seen once. This clonotype turned up a few times. Its antigen is not known. The chain uses TRBV4-1 and TRBJ1-2; 7 bases are shared with TRBD1. This TCR was recovered from a human donor in good health (CMV status not recorded). Some clones in this sample may be carry-over from other donors' samples. This specimen consisted of cultured PBMCs, obtained from culture after CMV antigen stimulation. The CDR3 loop is CASSRGMQGVEDYGYTF. In DNA form, the CDR3 reads TGCGCCAGCAGCCGAGGAATGCAGGGGGTAGAGGACTATGGCTACACCTTC.